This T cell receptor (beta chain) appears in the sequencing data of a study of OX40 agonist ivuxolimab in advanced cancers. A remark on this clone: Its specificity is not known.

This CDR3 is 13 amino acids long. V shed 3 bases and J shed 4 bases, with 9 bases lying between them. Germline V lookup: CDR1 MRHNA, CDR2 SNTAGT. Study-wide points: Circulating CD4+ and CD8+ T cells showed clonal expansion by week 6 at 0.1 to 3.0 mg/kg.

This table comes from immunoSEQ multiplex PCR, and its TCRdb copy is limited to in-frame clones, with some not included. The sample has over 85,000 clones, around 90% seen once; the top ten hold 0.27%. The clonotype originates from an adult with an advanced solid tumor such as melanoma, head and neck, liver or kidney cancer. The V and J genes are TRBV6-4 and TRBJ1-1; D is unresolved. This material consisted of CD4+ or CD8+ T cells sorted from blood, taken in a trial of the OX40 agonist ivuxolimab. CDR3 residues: CASSEAAGTEAFF. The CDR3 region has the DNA TGTGCCAGCAGTGAAGCCGCGGGCACTGAAGCTTTCTTT.